This entry lists 28 T cell receptor beta chains sequenced from one sample in a study of blood T cell repertoires in COVID-19. TCRdb's table, derived via immunoSEQ multiplex PCR, lists solely in-frame clones and lacks some. Here the sample spans about 200,000 clones, 75% to 85% being singletons. Sequencing was carried out using peripheral blood. Receptors were obtained from a woman in her seventies with COVID-19, enrolled during active disease.

V and J are TRBV6-5 and TRBJ2-1; D perhaps matches TRBD2 (6 bases). Trimming removed 0 bases at V and 6 bases at J, with 12 bases between. Per the germline V gene, CDR1 is MNHEY and CDR2 is SVGAGI. This CDR3 region has 15 residues. The CDR3 loop reads CASSYSNAGLNEQFF. CDR3 nucleotides: TGTGCCAGCAGTTACTCGAACGCGGGGCTCAATGAGCAGTTCTTC.

The CDR3 sequence is CASRMTAGTQYF. The DNA for the CDR3 is TGTGCCAGCAGGATGACGGCGGGTACGCAGTATTTT. The gene calls are TRBV6-5 and TRBJ2-3; D possibly corresponds to TRBD2 (5 bases). V lost 6 bases and J lost 8, with 12 bases in between. There are 12 residues in the CDR3. CDR1 and CDR2 from the germline V gene are MNHEY and SVGAGI.

Details on this clone: A read error may produce the germline difference seen at one junction end. CDR3 sequence reads: CASSLGPNNEQFF. The CDR3 nucleotides read TGTGCTAGCAGCTTAGGGCCGAACAATGAGCAGTTCTTC. V gene TRBV7-7 combines with J gene TRBJ2-1, with unresolved D. In germline, CDR1 is SSHAT, CDR2 FNYEAQ (reference sequence). This CDR3 comprises 13 residues.

J is TRBJ2-3 and V is TRBV5-4, with TRBD2 as a possible D gene (6 bases). Germline CDR1 and CDR2: SGHNT and YYREEE (reference sequence). Trimming removed 5 bases at V and 7 bases at J, with 8 bases between. CDR3 size: 11 residues. The CDR3 protein is CASRAGNTQYF. CDR3 coding DNA: TGTGCCAGCAGGGCGGGAAATACGCAGTATTTT.

The chain carries TRBV27 and TRBJ1-1; tentative D call: TRBD1 (6 bases). Germline CDR1 is MNHEY and CDR2 is SMNVEV (reference sequence). CDR3 size: 15 residues. V was trimmed by 5 bases and J by 1 base, leaving 14 bases between them. In DNA, the CDR3 is TGTGCCAGCAGTCCGGTGGGCAGGGGGAACACTGAAGCTTTCTTT. The encoded protein is CASSPVGRGNTEAFF.

This sequence joins TRBV6-1 and TRBJ2-1, with 13 bases matching TRBD2. The germline V gene encodes CDR1 MNHNS and CDR2 SASEGT. This CDR3 has 18 amino acids. The V gene end was trimmed by 2 bases and the J gene end by 5 bases; junction bases not matched to a gene: 9. CDR3 sequence reads: CASSEQLAGGPGNNEQFF. CDR3 DNA: TGTGCCAGCAGTGAACAACTAGCGGGGGGGCCGGGAAACAATGAGCAGTTCTTC.

This rearrangement joins TRBV7-9 to TRBJ1-1, with D unresolved. Trimming took off 7 bases at V and 3 bases at J, with 18 bases between the two ends. This CDR3 has 15 amino acids. The V gene's germline CDR1 is SEHNR and CDR2 FQNEAQ (reference sequence). This CDR3 is CASTLPPREDTEAFF. The CDR3 DNA is TGTGCCAGCACGTTACCCCCGCGGGAAGACACTGAAGCTTTCTTT.

The chain joins TRBV7-2 to TRBJ2-7; 10 bases align to TRBD1. The germline gives CDR1 SGHTA, CDR2 FQGNSA. The V and J ends lost 4 bases and 6 bases, in that order; junction bases with no gene match: 15. There are 17 residues in the CDR3. The chain's CDR3 is CASSSWGPGQGFSEQYF. The DNA for the CDR3 is TGTGCCAGCAGCTCGTGGGGGCCGGGACAGGGGTTTTCCGAGCAGTACTTC.

The rearrangement links TRBV19 to TRBJ2-3; TRBD1 is a possible D gene (6 bases). Trimming removed 8 bases from V and 4 bases from J, with 13 bases in between. This CDR3 is built from 13 residues. CDR1 and CDR2 from the germline V gene are LNHDA and SQIVND (reference sequence). The CDR3 DNA reads as TGTGCCAGTTCAACCCAGGGGCCAGATACGCAGTATTTT. Amino acids: CASSTQGPDTQYF.

This clone was seen a few times. The chain carries TRBV19 and TRBJ1-2; 10 bases agree with TRBD1. Germline values: CDR1 LNHDA, CDR2 SQIVND (reference sequence). Germline trimming cut 3 bases from V and 4 bases from J; bases unmatched to any gene: 5. The CDR3 covers 15 residues. CDR3 nucleotide sequence: TGTGCCAGTAGTATGGGACAGGGGATAAGCTATGGCTACACCTTC. Amino acids: CASSMGQGISYGYTF. The full variable domain, rest sourced from reference TRBV19 and TRBJ1-2, is DGGITQSPKYLFRKEGQNVTLSCEQNLNHDAMYWYRQDPGQGLRLIYYSQIVNDFQKGDIAEGYSVSREKKESFPLTVTSAQKNPTAFYLCASSMGQGISYGYTFGSGTRLTVV.

The chain links TRBV19 to TRBJ2-5, with 9 bases that match TRBD2. The CDR3 sequence is 15 residues long. V lost 3 bases, J lost 3 bases, and 5 bases stayed unmatched. Germline V gene sequence: CDR1 LNHDA, CDR2 SQIVND (reference sequence). This CDR3 reads CASSIPAGGEETQYF. The CDR3 region has the DNA TGTGCCAGTAGTATTCCAGCGGGAGGAGAAGAGACCCAGTACTTC.

The chain recombines TRBV11-2 with TRBJ1-2; D not resolved. CDR3 length: 13 residues. Deletions cut 1 base from V and 7 bases from J, with 10 bases between. Germline values: CDR1 SGHAT, CDR2 FQNNGV. CDR3 in amino acids: CASSLGPAGGYTF. The CDR3 coding sequence is TGTGCCAGCAGCTTAGGCCCTGCGGGTGGCTACACCTTC. Filled out from reference TRBV11-2 and TRBJ1-2, the complete variable domain reads EAGVAQSPRYKIIEKRQSVAFWCNPISGHATLYWYQQILGQGPKLLIQFQNNGVVDDSQLPKDRFSAERLKGVDSTLKIQPAKLEDSAVYLCASSLGPAGGYTFGSGTRLTVV.

The chain links TRBV9 to TRBJ2-1; D is ambiguous. Germline CDR1 and CDR2: SGDLS and YYNGEE. CDR3 length equals 16 residues. The V end lost 4 bases, the J end lost 1 base, and 15 bases lay between the germline ends. The CDR3 protein is CASSTTPDTSYNEQFF. In nucleotides, the CDR3 is TGTGCCAGCAGCACCACCCCCGACACTTCCTACAATGAGCAGTTCTTC.

This clone showed up just once. V usage is TRBV30 and J usage is TRBJ2-2, with a tentative D call TRBD1 (6 bases). The germline gives CDR1 GTSNPN, CDR2 SVGIG (reference sequence). The V end lost 5 bases, the J end lost 6 bases, and 13 bases lay between the germline ends. The CDR3 sequence is 13 residues long. The DNA for the CDR3 is TGTGCCTGGCAAAGGGGGTCCCCCGGGGAGCTGTTTTTT. Translation gives CAWQRGSPGELFF.

The chain joins TRBV15 to TRBJ2-1; the D gene is possibly TRBD2 (5 bases). The germline CDR1 and CDR2 sequences are LNHNV and YYDKDF (reference sequence). V gave up 5 bases and J gave up 14 bases, with 16 bases separating them. The CDR3 runs to 12 residues. The CDR3 protein is CATSRGPGQEFF. CDR3 bases: TGTGCCACCAGCCGAGGGCCAGGTCAAGAGTTCTTC.

V and J are TRBV6-2 or TRBV6-3 and TRBJ2-1, with 7 bases aligning to TRBD2. The CDR3 has 15 residues. Trimming removed 6 bases from V and 1 base from J; junction bases left unmatched: 6. Germline loops: CDR1 MNHEY, CDR2 SVGEGT. The CDR3 DNA reads TGTGCCAGCAGCATCGCTAGCGGTTCCTACAATGAGCAGTTCTTC. Amino acid sequence: CASSIASGSYNEQFF.

The CDR3 loop is CASSPRIRDRVYGYTF. The CDR3 DNA sequence: TGTGCCAGCAGCCCCCGCATCCGGGACAGGGTCTATGGCTACACCTTC. The chain combines TRBV7-2 with TRBJ1-2; 9 positions agree with TRBD1. Germline V gives CDR1 SGHTA, CDR2 FQGNSA. The CDR3 is 16 amino acids. The trim removed 5 bases at V and 4 bases at J, leaving 11 bases unmatched.

The chain has TRBV30 and TRBJ1-2; 8 bases map to TRBD1. The CDR3 runs 14 residues. V was clipped by 2 bases and J by 8 bases; unmatched bases: 10. Germline assignment: CDR1 GTSNPN and CDR2 SVGIG (reference sequence). The CDR3 is CAWSWGTGRLGYTF. The DNA of the CDR3 is TGTGCCTGGAGTTGGGGGACAGGACGGTTGGGCTACACCTTC.

This clone has more than one count but fewer than ten. The chain uses TRBV11-2 and TRBJ1-2; 9 bases are a match to TRBD1. The CDR3 spans 15 residues. In germline, CDR1 is SGHAT, CDR2 FQNNGV. V lost 6 bases to trimming and J lost 4 bases; unmatched junction nucleotides: 9. CDR3: CASRTSGTGSYGYTF. The CDR3 nucleotides are TGTGCCAGCAGGACTTCCGGGACAGGGAGCTATGGCTACACCTTC.

The J gene is TRBJ2-7, the V gene TRBV7-2, with 8 bases that match TRBD1. The germline CDR1 and CDR2 sequences are SGHTA and FQGNSA. V shed 5 bases, J shed 3 bases, and the junction held 9 bases outside the gene matches. This CDR3 is built from 15 residues. CDR3 protein: CASSPRQGNFYEQYF. In nucleotides, the CDR3 is TGTGCCAGCAGCCCACGACAGGGGAATTTCTACGAGCAGTACTTC.

The chain has TRBV2 and TRBJ1-1, with no clear D. Trimming left V 9 bases short and J 0 bases short, with 17 bases between. The germline V gene has CDR1 SNHLY and CDR2 FYNNEI. The CDR3 totals 15 residues. CDR3 sequence: CASQIAVGVNTEAFF. In DNA, the CDR3 is TGTGCCAGTCAGATCGCCGTCGGGGTGAACACTGAAGCTTTCTTT.

The chain recombines TRBV27 with TRBJ1-2; D remains ambiguous. Germline loops: CDR1 MNHEY, CDR2 SMNVEV (reference sequence). The CDR3 is 13 residues long. V lost 3 bases and J 2 bases, leaving 7 bases between the germline ends. The CDR3: CASSLTRNYGYTF. The CDR3, as DNA: TGTGCCAGCAGTTTGACACGGAACTATGGCTACACCTTC.

The V gene is TRBV27, the J gene TRBJ1-5; 9 bases align to TRBD1. The CDR3 loop spans 15 amino acids. The V gene end was trimmed by 6 bases and the J gene end by 2 bases; junction bases not matched to a gene: 5. The germline gives CDR1 MNHEY, CDR2 SMNVEV (reference sequence). The CDR3 is CASRTGGSGNQPQHF. The CDR3 DNA reads TGTGCCAGCAGAACAGGGGGCTCGGGCAATCAGCCCCAGCATTTT.

The genes are TRBV11-2 and TRBJ2-5; tentative D call: TRBD2 (6 bases). This CDR3 has 13 amino acids. Germline lookup yields CDR1 SGHAT and CDR2 FQNNGV. V lost 4 bases and J lost 5, with 11 bases in between. CDR3: CASSWGVVETQYF. The DNA of the CDR3 is TGTGCCAGCAGCTGGGGGGTGGTCGAGACCCAGTACTTC.

The chain combines TRBV19 with TRBJ2-2; possible D gene TRBD1, 5 bases. Trimming left V 5 bases short and J 5 bases short, with 15 bases between. CDR3 size: 15 residues. Germline assignment: CDR1 LNHDA and CDR2 SQIVND (reference sequence). CDR3 in DNA: TGTGCCAGTAGTCCCAGGACATTTCTAACCGGGGAGCTGTTTTTT. Amino acid sequence: CASSPRTFLTGELFF.

In the case of this clone: The junction shows a germline mismatch at one end, possibly a read error. The rearrangement uses TRBV5-6 and TRBJ1-1; the D gene is possibly TRBD1 (6 bases). The germline V gene has CDR1 SGHDT and CDR2 YYEEEE. There are 17 residues in the CDR3. The CDR3 bases are TGTGCCCGCAGCTTGGAGCTATCGGGGGGGGCGAACACTGAAGCTTTCTTT. This translates into CARSLELSGGANTEAFF.

This chain joins TRBV10-3 and TRBJ2-1, with 7 positions matching TRBD2. The V segment lost 0 bases and the J segment 2 bases; nucleotides outside the gene matches: 4. The CDR3 length is 16 residues. Germline CDR1 is ENHRY and CDR2 is SYGVKD. The CDR3 nucleotides read TGTGCCATCAGTGAGTCGGTAGGGAGGGCCTACAATGAGCAGTTCTTC. Translated: CAISESVGRAYNEQFF.

V is TRBV9 and J is TRBJ2-3; maybe TRBD1 (5 bases). Trimming pared 1 base from V and 4 bases from J, leaving 7 bases between. Looked up from germline, CDR1 is SGDLS and CDR2 is YYNGEE. There are 13 residues in the CDR3. The CDR3 protein is CASSVRQSDTQYF. The CDR3 DNA is TGTGCCAGCAGCGTAAGACAGTCAGATACGCAGTATTTT. The full variable domain, with the rest looked up from reference TRBV9 and TRBJ2-3, is DSGVTQTPKHLITATGQRVTLRCSPRSGDLSVYWYQQSLDQGLQFLIQYYNGEERAKGNILERFSAQQFPDLHSELNLSSLELGDSALYFCASSVRQSDTQYFGPGTRLTVL.